Here is one TCR beta chain with its context. Sequenced by immunoSEQ multiplex PCR; TCRdb stores in-frame clones only, minus some. This table has 10,000 to 15,000 clones, roughly 80% appearing once. The data belong to a study of OX40 agonist ivuxolimab in advanced cancers. About the research overall: Averaging 60 years in age, with a range of roughly 23 to 80, the cohort was approximately 83% male.

CDR1 and CDR2 from the germline V gene are MNHEY and SVGAGI. The V end lost 6 bases, the J end lost 4 bases, and 17 bases lay between the germline ends. The CDR3 is made up of 15 amino acids. The sequences come from CD4+ or CD8+ T cells sorted from blood, collected in a trial of the OX40 agonist ivuxolimab. This TCR was recovered from an adult with an advanced solid tumor such as melanoma, head and neck, liver or kidney cancer. J is TRBJ2-3 and V is TRBV6-5; D is perhaps TRBD1 (6 bases). Here the CDR3 reads CASSLQRGWADTQYF. The CDR3 DNA follows: TGTGCCAGCAGCCTCCAGAGGGGGTGGGCAGATACGCAGTATTTT.